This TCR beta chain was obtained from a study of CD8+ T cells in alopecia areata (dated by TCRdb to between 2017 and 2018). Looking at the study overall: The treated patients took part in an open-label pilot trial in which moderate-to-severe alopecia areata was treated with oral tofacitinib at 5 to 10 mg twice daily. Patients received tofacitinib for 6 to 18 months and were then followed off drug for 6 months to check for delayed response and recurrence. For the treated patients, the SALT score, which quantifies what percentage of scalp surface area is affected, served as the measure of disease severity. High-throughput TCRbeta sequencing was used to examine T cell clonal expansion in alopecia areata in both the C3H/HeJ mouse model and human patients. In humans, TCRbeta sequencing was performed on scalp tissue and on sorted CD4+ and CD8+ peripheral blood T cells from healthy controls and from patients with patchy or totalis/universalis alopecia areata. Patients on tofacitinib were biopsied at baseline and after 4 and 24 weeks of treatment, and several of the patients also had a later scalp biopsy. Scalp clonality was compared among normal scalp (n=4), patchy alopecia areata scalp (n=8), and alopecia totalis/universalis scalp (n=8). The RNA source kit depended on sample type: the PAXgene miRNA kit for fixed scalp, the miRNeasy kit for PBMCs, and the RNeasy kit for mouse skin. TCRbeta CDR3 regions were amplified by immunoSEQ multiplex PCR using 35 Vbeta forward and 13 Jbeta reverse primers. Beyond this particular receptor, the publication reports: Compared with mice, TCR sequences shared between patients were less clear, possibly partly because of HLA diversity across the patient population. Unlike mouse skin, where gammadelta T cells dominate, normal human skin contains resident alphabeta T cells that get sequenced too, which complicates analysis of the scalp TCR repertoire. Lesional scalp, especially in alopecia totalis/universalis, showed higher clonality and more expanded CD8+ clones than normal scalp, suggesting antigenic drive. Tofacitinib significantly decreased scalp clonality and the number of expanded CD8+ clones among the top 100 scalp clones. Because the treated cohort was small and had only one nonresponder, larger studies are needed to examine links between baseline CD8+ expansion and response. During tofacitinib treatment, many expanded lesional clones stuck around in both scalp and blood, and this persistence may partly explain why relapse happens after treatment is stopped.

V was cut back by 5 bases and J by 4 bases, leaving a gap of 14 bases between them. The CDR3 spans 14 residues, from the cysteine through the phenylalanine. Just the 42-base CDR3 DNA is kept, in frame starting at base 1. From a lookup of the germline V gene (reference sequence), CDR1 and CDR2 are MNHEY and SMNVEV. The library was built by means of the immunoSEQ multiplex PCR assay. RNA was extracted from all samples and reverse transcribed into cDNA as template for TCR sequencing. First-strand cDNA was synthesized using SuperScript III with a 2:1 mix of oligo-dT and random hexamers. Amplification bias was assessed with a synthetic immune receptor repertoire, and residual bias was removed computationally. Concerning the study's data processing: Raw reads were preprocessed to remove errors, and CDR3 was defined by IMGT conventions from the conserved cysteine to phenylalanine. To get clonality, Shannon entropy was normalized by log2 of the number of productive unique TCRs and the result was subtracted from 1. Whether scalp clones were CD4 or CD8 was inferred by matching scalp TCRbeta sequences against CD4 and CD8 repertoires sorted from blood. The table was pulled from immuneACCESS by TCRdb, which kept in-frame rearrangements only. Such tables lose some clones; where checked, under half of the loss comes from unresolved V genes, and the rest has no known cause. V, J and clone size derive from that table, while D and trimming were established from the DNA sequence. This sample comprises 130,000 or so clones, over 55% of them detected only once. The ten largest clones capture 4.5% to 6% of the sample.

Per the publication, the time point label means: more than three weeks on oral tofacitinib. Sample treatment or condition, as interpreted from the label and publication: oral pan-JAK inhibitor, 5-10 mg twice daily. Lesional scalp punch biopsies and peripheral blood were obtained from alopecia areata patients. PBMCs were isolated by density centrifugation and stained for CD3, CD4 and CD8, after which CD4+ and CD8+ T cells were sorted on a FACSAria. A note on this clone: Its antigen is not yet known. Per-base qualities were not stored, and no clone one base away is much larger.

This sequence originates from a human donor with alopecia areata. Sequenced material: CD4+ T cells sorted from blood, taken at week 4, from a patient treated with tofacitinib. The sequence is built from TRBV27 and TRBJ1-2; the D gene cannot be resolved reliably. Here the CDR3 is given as CASSTRRAAYGYTF. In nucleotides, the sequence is TGTGCCAGCAGTACTCGCCGGGCCGCCTATGGCTACACCTTC.